This section outlines one T cell receptor beta chain sequence together with its context. V lost 0 bases, J lost 3 bases, and 8 bases lay in between. CDR1 is MNHNY, CDR2 SVGAGI, per germline (reference sequence). This CDR3 has 14 amino acids. The sample is drawn from a study of T cell responses to AZD1222 COVID-19 vaccine. Libraries were prepared by immunoSEQ multiplex PCR; TCRdb keeps only in-frame clonotypes and omits some of them. Among under 95,000 clones, 88% were seen once, and the ten largest hold about 7%. The origin of this receptor is an adult who received the AZD1222 COVID-19 vaccine. The material sequenced was peripheral blood, taken 28 days after the second AZD1222 dose. The chain is built from TRBV6-6 and TRBJ1-1; D not certain. DNA of the CDR3: TGTGCCAGCAGTTACTCCAAAGGCCACACTGAAGCTTTCTTT. The encoded protein is CASSYSKGHTEAFF.